The next 16 T cell receptor beta chains were all read from a single sample in a study of spatial heterogeneity in lung cancer. Time point indicated: sample taken at primary tumor resection. Whole RNA, isolated from tumor, nontumor lung or frozen PBMC, was sequenced without prior sorting. TCRdb independently ran MiXCR on the 5' RACE reads; one entry per CDR3 protein. The sample records roughly 40,000 distinct CDR3 sequences, 6% to 7.5% being singletons. Sequencing used PBMCs, obtained at surgery. The receptors derive from a female donor with early-stage non-small cell lung cancer.

This clonotype was counted only a few times. V and J are TRBV7-9 and TRBJ1-6, with 7 bases fitting TRBD1. This CDR3 contains 15 residues. Germline CDR1 is SEHNR and CDR2 is FQNEAQ (reference sequence). V shed 2 bases and J 5 bases; nucleotides not matched to a gene: 3. This CDR3 reads CASSLMGTDNSPLHF. The CDR3 DNA reads TGTGCCAGCAGCTTAATGGGGACAGATAATTCACCCCTCCACTTT.

This rearrangement joins TRBV3-1 to TRBJ1-6; weak D call: TRBD1 (5 bases). The germline V gene has CDR1 LGHDT and CDR2 YNNKEL (reference sequence). With 0 bases removed from V and 0 bases from J, the gap between germline ends came to 15 bases. This CDR3 is 19 amino acids long. The CDR3 DNA is TGTGCCAGCAGCCAAGACTCCAGGGTCTTAAGCTCCTATAATTCACCCCTCCACTTT. Its protein is CASSQDSRVLSSYNSPLHF.

V gene TRBV15 combines with J gene TRBJ1-4, with D unclear. With 1 base removed from V and 8 bases from J, the gap between germline ends came to 14 bases. CDR1 is LNHNV, CDR2 YYDKDF, per germline (reference sequence). The CDR3 runs 15 residues. The DNA of the CDR3 is TGTGCCACCAGCAGAGTACGGCAGGTGGGGGAAAAACTGTTTTTT. Protein: CATSRVRQVGEKLFF. Based on the CDR3 plus reference TRBV15 and TRBJ1-4, the full variable domain is DAMVIQNPRYQVTQFGKPVTLSCSQTLNHNVMYWYQQKSSQAPKLLFHYYDKDFNNEADTPDNFQSRRPNTSFCFLDIRSPGLGDTAMYLCATSRVRQVGEKLFFGSGTQLSVL.

The rearrangement links TRBV18 to TRBJ2-2; 9 bases fit TRBD1. CDR3 length: 16 residues. V lost 2 bases and J lost 6; bases outside the gene matches: 7. CDR1 is KGHSH, CDR2 LQKENI, per germline. Here the CDR3 reads CASSPSGQGFSGELFF. DNA of the CDR3: TGTGCCAGCTCACCATCAGGACAGGGGTTCTCCGGGGAGCTGTTTTTT.

Points on this clonotype: A much larger clone differs from this one at a single base, so this may be a read error. This chain links TRBV5-6 with TRBJ2-1; no clear D. The CDR3 contains 12 residues. Germline CDR1 SGHDT, CDR2 YYEEEE. CDR3 in DNA: TGTGCCTGCAGCTACTTAAACAATGAGCAGTTCTTC. Its translation: CACSYLNNEQFF.

This clonotype was seen ten or more times. This rearrangement joins TRBV20-1 to TRBJ1-6; D not certain. Trimming stripped 4 bases from V and 7 bases from J, with 11 bases between. The CDR3 loop spans 13 amino acids. In germline, CDR1 is DFQATT, CDR2 SNEGSKA (reference sequence). The chain's CDR3 is CSATRARNSPLHF. The CDR3 region has the DNA TGCAGTGCTACTAGGGCCAGGAATTCACCCCTCCACTTT.

This clonotype was found a few times. This rearrangement joins TRBV5-1 to TRBJ2-5, with D maybe TRBD1 (5 bases). This CDR3 region has 15 residues. CDR1 and CDR2 from the germline V gene are SGHRS and YFSETQ. V was cut by 2 bases and J by 5 bases, with 16 bases left in between. CDR3 amino acids: CASSFGQPLRETQYF. CDR3 coding DNA: TGCGCCAGCAGCTTCGGACAACCCCTCCGGGAGACCCAGTACTTC. The full variable domain, its missing parts supplied by reference TRBV5-1 and TRBJ2-5, is KAGVTQTPRYLIKTRGQQVTLSCSPISGHRSVSWYQQTPGQGLQFLFEYFSETQRNKGNFPGRFSGRQFSNSRSEMNVSTLELGDSALYLCASSFGQPLRETQYFGPGTRLLVL.

The J gene is TRBJ1-3, the V gene TRBV28, with TRBD1 matching 9 bases. The J segment lost 3 bases and the V segment lost 5 bases, leaving 11 bases of the junction unmatched. The CDR3 is 17 amino acids. The V gene's germline CDR1 is MDHEN and CDR2 SYDVKM. CDR3 sequence: CASSPGTGRTGGNTIYF. In DNA form, the CDR3 reads TGTGCCAGCAGTCCGGGGACAGGGAGGACTGGTGGAAACACCATATATTTT.

V usage is TRBV7-2 and J usage is TRBJ2-7; 10 bases are a match to TRBD2. CDR3 size: 13 residues. V lost 4 bases and J lost 6; bases outside the gene matches: 3. CDR1 is SGHTA, CDR2 FQGNSA, per germline. CDR3 in amino acids: CASSSWTSGEQYF. For the CDR3, the DNA is TGTGCCAGCAGCTCCTGGACTAGCGGCGAGCAGTACTTC.

This clonotype was found a few times. V usage is TRBV20-1 and J usage is TRBJ2-3, with 7 bases identical to TRBD1. CDR3 length equals 16 residues. Germline loops: CDR1 DFQATT, CDR2 SNEGSKA (reference sequence). The V segment lost 0 bases and the J segment 0 bases; nucleotides outside the gene matches: 6. CDR3 bases: TGCAGTGCTAGAGATTTCAGACAGGGAAGCACAGATACGCAGTATTTT. This gives the protein CSARDFRQGSTDTQYF.

The sample holds many counts of this clonotype. This rearrangement joins TRBV5-5 to TRBJ1-2, with D perhaps TRBD1 (6 bases). V dropped 3 bases and J dropped 2 bases, with 17 bases sitting between them. Germline CDR1 SGHKS, CDR2 YYEKEE (reference sequence). CDR3 length: 16 amino acids. CDR3 amino acids: CASSSMGAAGNYGYTF. In nucleotides, the CDR3 is TGTGCCAGCAGCTCAATGGGGGCCGCGGGAAACTATGGCTACACCTTC.

The chain is built from TRBV20-1 and TRBJ2-7; TRBD1 is a possible D gene (5 bases). The CDR3 length is 13 residues. Per the germline V gene, CDR1 is DFQATT and CDR2 is SNEGSKA (reference sequence). V lost 6 bases, J lost 3 bases, and 15 bases lay in between. CDR3 sequence: CSARRVRGYEQYF. CDR3 nucleotides: TGCAGTGCCCGGCGCGTTAGGGGCTACGAGCAGTACTTC.

This clonotype was seen many times. At one end, the junction sequence differs from germline, possibly due to a read error. This sequence joins TRBV28 and TRBJ2-7; 7 nucleotides line up with TRBD1. Germline V gene lookup returns CDR1 MDHEN and CDR2 SYDVKM. This CDR3 has 11 amino acids. CDR3 nucleotides: TGTGCCAGCAGTACGCGACAGGGCCCGGCCTTC. This translates into CASSTRQGPAF.

This clonotype was seen many times. V usage is TRBV12-3 or TRBV12-4 and J usage is TRBJ2-1; 8 nucleotides match TRBD2. The CDR3 is made up of 15 amino acids. The J segment lost 0 bases and the V segment lost 2 bases, leaving 0 bases of the junction unmatched. The chain's CDR3 is CASSLSGSSYNEQFF. DNA for the CDR3: TGTGCCAGCAGTTTAAGCGGGAGCTCCTACAATGAGCAGTTCTTC.

This clonotype came up many times. The chain employs TRBV5-8 and TRBJ2-3, with 8 bases matching TRBD1. V gave up 4 bases and J gave up 2 bases; unmatched junction bases: 15. The CDR3 loop spans 18 amino acids. Germline V gene sequence: CDR1 SGHTS, CDR2 YDEGEE. The CDR3 here is CASSLSKGGQGNTDTQYF. The CDR3 DNA sequence: TGTGCCAGCAGCCTGTCAAAAGGAGGACAGGGAAACACAGATACGCAGTATTTT.

The sample holds many counts of this clonotype. The V gene is TRBV19, the J gene TRBJ2-5, with D possibly TRBD1 on 6 matching bases. The CDR3 is 13 residues long. Germline values: CDR1 LNHDA, CDR2 SQIVND (reference sequence). Trimming took 7 bases from V and 1 from J, leaving 10 bases between them. For the CDR3, the DNA is TGTGCCAGTAAGCTGGACAGCCAAGAGACCCAGTACTTC. This encodes CASKLDSQETQYF.